The sequence of this T cell receptor beta chain was determined in a study of cytomegalovirus exposure and HLA in healthy donors. The CDR3 has 16 amino acids. V was trimmed by 1 base and J by 5 bases, leaving 17 bases between them. Germline-derived CDR1 and CDR2 are MNHNS and SASEGT. PCR primers comprised 60 Vbeta and 13 Jbeta primers. Repertoires were generated with immunoSEQ multiplex PCR, while TCRdb's copy carries only in-frame clones and drops some. The data hold roughly 150,000 clones, with roughly three quarters observed a single time. At the time of sampling, donors were nominally healthy, though unrecorded immune exposures were likely.

This sequence was found in a man aged 55 to 70 in good health and CMV-seronegative. The sequencing sample was made of PBMCs. The J gene is TRBJ1-1, the V gene TRBV6-1, with D possibly matching TRBD1 (5 bases). The CDR3 bases are TGTGCCAGCAGTGAAGGGGGGAAAGGGAGGAGGACTGAAGCTTTCTTT. Protein: CASSEGGKGRRTEAFF.